The clone carrying this TCR beta chain was recorded only once. This sample was taken from a study of technical replicates of blood from four donors. V gave up 6 bases and J gave up 3 bases; unmatched junction bases: 7. The CDR3 runs to 14 residues. From germline, CDR1 is MNHEY and CDR2 SVGAGI. Sequenced by immunoSEQ multiplex PCR; TCRdb stores in-frame clones only, minus some. The table lists roughly 62,000 clones, approximately 95% of them singletons. V and J are TRBV6-5 and TRBJ1-1, with 7 nucleotides matching TRBD1. The specimen was PBMCs. This sequence originates from a human donor in good health. Some clones in this sample may be carry-over from other donors' samples. This chain's CDR3 is CASRITGAYTEAFF. As DNA, the CDR3 is TGTGCCAGCAGAATAACAGGGGCCTACACTGAAGCTTTCTTT.